A selection of T cell receptor beta chains follows, all from one sample in a study. Via MiXCR, TCRdb re-called the RT-PCR reads, giving one row per CDR3 protein. This sample has about 680,000 distinct CDR3 sequences, with 14% found just once. Material for sequencing was memory CD4+ T cells from blood. The receptors were sampled from a female donor in good health, serving as a healthy control. Each CDR3 is given with its conserved first and last residue. D genes are given only for firm matches. Only some rows state a clone size, as once, few, many or a class for expanded clones.

J: TRBJ1-2; D: .; V: TRBV7-8; size: .; CDR3: CASSLKEGHGYTF; DNA: TGTGCCAGCAGCTTAAAGGAGGGCCATGGCTACACCTTC
J: TRBJ2-5; D: .; V: TRBV20-1; size: .; CDR3: CSAFRGASETQYF; DNA: TGCAGTGCTTTCCGGGGGGCATCAGAGACCCAGTACTTC
J: TRBJ2-3; D: .; V: TRBV5-1; size: .; CDR3: CASSLSPGAQNTDTQYF; DNA: TGCGCCAGCAGCTTGTCGCCGGGAGCACAAAACACAGATACGCAGTATTTT
J: TRBJ1-2; D: .; V: TRBV5-1; size: many; CDR3: CASSLGGGANYGYTF; DNA: TGCGCCAGCAGCTTGGGGGGGGGCGCAAACTATGGCTACACCTTC
J: TRBJ2-1; D: TRBD1; V: TRBV6-5; size: few; CDR3: CASSYRPTGRSYNEQFF; DNA: TGTGCCAGCAGTTACCGCCCGACAGGGCGCTCCTACAATGAGCAGTTCTTC
J: TRBJ2-4; D: .; V: TRBV20-1; size: many; CDR3: CSAATAGNIQYF; DNA: TGCAGTGCCGCGACTGCGGGAAACATTCAGTACTTC
J: TRBJ1-2; D: .; V: TRBV6-5; size: many; CDR3: CASSYTQGSGYTF; DNA: TGTGCCAGCAGTTACACCCAGGGTAGCGGCTACACCTTC
J: TRBJ2-5; D: TRBD2; V: TRBV5-1; size: .; CDR3: CASTPFSGGALETQYF; DNA: TGCGCCAGCACCCCTTTTTCGGGGGGGGCCTTGGAGACCCAGTACTTC
J: TRBJ1-2; D: TRBD1; V: TRBV28; size: .; CDR3: CASSEDRVIYGYTF; DNA: TGTGCCAGCAGTGAGGACAGGGTTATCTATGGCTACACCTTC
J: TRBJ2-5; D: .; V: TRBV24-1; size: .; CDR3: CATSDEWRETQYF; DNA: TGTGCCACCAGTGATGAGTGGCGCGAGACCCAGTACTTC
J: TRBJ2-1; D: .; V: TRBV6-2/TRBV6-3; size: few; CDR3: CASSYSFKWAETYNEQFF; DNA: TGTGCCAGCAGTTACTCGTTCAAGTGGGCGGAAACCTACAATGAGCAGTTCTTC
J: TRBJ2-1; D: .; V: TRBV24-1; size: .; CDR3: CATSDPGAYSYNEQFF; DNA: TGTGCCACCAGTGACCCCGGGGCATACTCCTACAATGAGCAGTTCTTC
J: TRBJ1-2; D: .; V: TRBV6-5; size: many; CDR3: CASSYSSRGVIGYTF; DNA: TGTGCCAGCAGTTACTCGAGCAGGGGTGTTATTGGCTACACCTTC
J: TRBJ2-1; D: .; V: TRBV9; size: .; CDR3: CASSVDLSYNEQFF; DNA: TGTGCCAGCAGCGTAGACTTGTCCTACAATGAGCAGTTCTTC
J: TRBJ1-6; D: .; V: TRBV5-1; size: .; CDR3: CASSLKMVAHNSPLHF; DNA: TGCGCCAGCAGCTTGAAGATGGTGGCACATAATTCACCCCTCCACTTT
J: TRBJ2-7; D: TRBD1; V: TRBV27; size: many; CDR3: CASRVMTGGVVYF; DNA: TGTGCCAGCAGGGTGATGACAGGGGGTGTGGTGTACTTC
J: TRBJ2-5; D: .; V: TRBV5-5; size: many; CDR3: CASSQELETQYF; DNA: TGTGCCAGCAGCCAAGAGCTCGAGACCCAGTACTTC
J: TRBJ1-5; D: TRBD1; V: TRBV20-1; size: many; CDR3: CSVLGQASGYQPQHF; DNA: TGCAGTGTTCTGGGACAGGCGTCGGGGTATCAGCCCCAGCATTTT
J: TRBJ2-2; D: .; V: TRBV20-1; size: many; CDR3: CSAREPLGSGELFF; DNA: TGCAGTGCTAGAGAGCCCCTCGGGTCCGGGGAGCTGTTTTTT
J: TRBJ2-3; D: TRBD2; V: TRBV4-1; size: many; CDR3: CASSQDTGRAPTQYF; DNA: TGCGCCAGCAGCCAAGATACCGGGAGGGCCCCTACGCAGTATTTT
J: TRBJ1-5; D: TRBD1; V: TRBV20-1; size: many; CDR3: CSAQTPGGQPQHF; DNA: TGCAGTGCTCAGACCCCAGGGGGACAGCCCCAGCATTTT
J: TRBJ1-1; D: .; V: TRBV7-2; size: few; CDR3: CASTLTSGPILNTEAFF; DNA: TGTGCCAGCACCTTGACATCGGGCCCTATTTTGAACACTGAAGCTTTCTTT
J: TRBJ2-7; D: .; V: TRBV20-1; size: many; CDR3: CSARDRTEISYEQYF; DNA: TGCAGTGCTAGAGATAGGACGGAGATATCCTACGAGCAGTACTTC
J: TRBJ1-1; D: .; V: TRBV28; size: .; CDR3: CASFERNTEAFF; DNA: TGTGCCAGCTTCGAACGCAACACTGAAGCTTTCTTT
J: TRBJ1-3; D: .; V: TRBV29-1; size: few; CDR3: CSVVGGSSGNTIYF; DNA: TGCAGCGTTGTAGGGGGAAGCTCTGGAAACACCATATATTTT
J: TRBJ1-2; D: TRBD1; V: TRBV30; size: few; CDR3: CAMGQNFYGYTF; DNA: TGTGCTATGGGACAGAACTTCTATGGCTACACCTTC
J: TRBJ2-7; D: .; V: TRBV6-5; size: few; CDR3: CASTPQRDSYEQYF; DNA: TGTGCCAGCACCCCCCAACGGGACTCCTACGAGCAGTACTTC
J: TRBJ1-4; D: .; V: TRBV20-1; size: few; CDR3: CSARDRGTEKLFF; DNA: TGCAGTGCTAGAGACAGGGGAACAGAAAAACTGTTTTTT
J: TRBJ2-1; D: .; V: TRBV12-3/TRBV12-4; size: .; CDR3: CASSSGAAGPYNEQFF; DNA: TGTGCCAGCAGTTCCGGCGCAGCGGGCCCTTACAATGAGCAGTTCTTC
J: TRBJ2-2; D: .; V: TRBV24-1; size: .; CDR3: CATSESPGTTNTGELFF; DNA: TGTGCCACCAGTGAGTCACCCGGGACAACGAACACCGGGGAGCTGTTTTTT
J: TRBJ1-1; D: .; V: TRBV5-1; size: few; CDR3: CASSFSDTNTEAFF; DNA: TGCGCCAGCAGCTTTTCCGACACCAACACTGAAGCTTTCTTT
J: TRBJ2-1; D: .; V: TRBV24-1; size: .; CDR3: CATSDTSYNEQFF; DNA: TGTGCCACCAGTGATACATCCTACAATGAGCAGTTCTTC
J: TRBJ1-5; D: .; V: TRBV7-2; size: .; CDR3: CASSQNEGNQPQHF; DNA: TGTGCCAGCAGCCAAAACGAAGGGAATCAGCCCCAGCATTTT
J: TRBJ1-2; D: TRBD1; V: TRBV15; size: .; CDR3: CATSRRNPGQGSYGYTF; DNA: TGTGCCACCAGCAGAAGGAATCCGGGACAGGGAAGCTATGGCTACACCTTC
J: TRBJ2-1; D: TRBD1; V: TRBV27; size: .; CDR3: CASWTGRGNEQFF; DNA: TGTGCCAGCTGGACAGGGCGGGGCAATGAGCAGTTCTTC
J: TRBJ2-1; D: .; V: TRBV6-5; size: once; CDR3: CASRYSEQFF; DNA: TGTGCCAGCAGGTACAGTGAGCAGTTCTTC
J: TRBJ2-2; D: TRBD2; V: TRBV2; size: many; CDR3: CASSPSGRAIGELFF; DNA: TGTGCCAGCAGTCCTAGCGGGAGGGCCATCGGGGAGCTGTTTTTT
J: TRBJ1-1; D: .; V: TRBV12-3/TRBV12-4; size: few; CDR3: CASSPQTGPAEAFF; DNA: TGTGCCAGCAGTCCCCAGACAGGTCCGGCTGAAGCTTTCTTT
J: TRBJ1-5; D: TRBD1; V: TRBV20-1; size: .; CDR3: CSASRQGAEQPQHF; DNA: TGCAGTGCTAGTAGGCAGGGGGCTGAGCAGCCCCAGCATTTT
J: TRBJ1-1; D: .; V: TRBV10-3; size: .; CDR3: CATTDGTEAFF; DNA: TGTGCCACGACCGACGGGACTGAAGCTTTCTTT
J: TRBJ2-3; D: TRBD2; V: TRBV29-1; size: .; CDR3: CSGEAGGADTQYF; DNA: TGCAGCGGGGAAGCGGGAGGAGCAGATACGCAGTATTTT
J: TRBJ1-1; D: TRBD1; V: TRBV5-1; size: few; CDR3: CASRRTMTGMNTEAFF; DNA: TGCGCCAGCAGACGAACTATGACAGGGATGAACACTGAAGCTTTCTTT
J: TRBJ1-2; D: TRBD1; V: TRBV6-2/TRBV6-3; size: .; CDR3: CASRAGTGEYGYTF; DNA: TGTGCCAGCAGGGCCGGGACAGGGGAATATGGCTACACCTTC
J: TRBJ2-6; D: .; V: TRBV12-3/TRBV12-4; size: .; CDR3: CASSLAGSTGANVLTF; DNA: TGTGCCAGCAGTTTGGCGGGCTCGACTGGGGCCAACGTCCTGACTTTC
J: TRBJ2-7; D: TRBD1; V: TRBV5-1; size: many; CDR3: CASRPGTGGEEQYF; DNA: TGCGCCAGCAGACCCGGGACAGGGGGCGAGGAGCAGTACTTC
J: TRBJ2-3; D: .; V: TRBV6-5; size: .; CDR3: CASSYRASGGGYTDTQYF; DNA: TGTGCCAGCAGCTACAGGGCTAGCGGAGGCGGTTACACAGATACGCAGTATTTT
J: TRBJ2-7; D: .; V: TRBV28; size: .; CDR3: CASSLLAAKAYEQYF; DNA: TGTGCCAGCAGTTTGTTAGCGGCGAAAGCCTACGAGCAGTACTTC
J: TRBJ2-1; D: TRBD2; V: TRBV20-1; size: .; CDR3: CSARKREVYNEQFF; DNA: TGCAGTGCTAGGAAGCGGGAGGTATACAATGAGCAGTTCTTC
J: TRBJ2-1; D: .; V: TRBV7-8; size: .; CDR3: CASSLVGTVRDEQFF; DNA: TGTGCCAGCAGCTTAGTTGGGACCGTACGTGATGAGCAGTTCTTC
J: TRBJ2-1; D: .; V: TRBV5-1; size: .; CDR3: CASSSEQLASSYNEQFF; DNA: TGCGCCAGCAGCTCCGAACAACTAGCCAGCTCCTACAATGAGCAGTTCTTC
J: TRBJ2-1; D: .; V: TRBV20-1; size: few; CDR3: CSAYSGGTSQNEQFF; DNA: TGCAGCGCCTACTCCGGCGGGACCTCTCAGAATGAGCAGTTCTTC
J: TRBJ2-7; D: TRBD2; V: TRBV28; size: few; CDR3: CASRPPAGGSYEQYF; DNA: TGTGCCAGCAGGCCCCCAGCGGGAGGCTCCTACGAGCAGTACTTC
J: TRBJ1-2; D: .; V: TRBV5-1; size: .; CDR3: CASSLGGGTNYGYTF; DNA: TGCGCCAGCAGCTTGGGGGGGGGCACGAACTATGGCTACACCTTC
J: TRBJ2-7; D: TRBD1; V: TRBV5-8; size: few; CDR3: CASSPYGAASGGTYEQYF; DNA: TGTGCCAGCAGCCCGTATGGGGCAGCCTCAGGGGGTACCTACGAGCAGTACTTC
J: TRBJ1-2; D: TRBD1; V: TRBV20-1; size: .; CDR3: CSASAPGQKYGYTF; DNA: TGCAGTGCATCGGCGCCGGGACAGAAATATGGCTACACCTTC
J: TRBJ2-2; D: TRBD2; V: TRBV27; size: few; CDR3: CASTPVSGRPGELFF; DNA: TGTGCCAGCACCCCCGTTAGCGGGAGACCCGGGGAGCTGTTTTTT
J: TRBJ1-1; D: TRBD1; V: TRBV14; size: .; CDR3: CASSLRTGTMNTEAFF; DNA: TGTGCCAGCAGCCTAAGGACAGGAACAATGAACACTGAAGCTTTCTTT
J: TRBJ2-1; D: TRBD2; V: TRBV5-4; size: .; CDR3: CASSRLAGDQYNEQFF; DNA: TGTGCCAGCAGTCGACTAGCGGGGGACCAATACAATGAGCAGTTCTTC
J: TRBJ1-5; D: .; V: TRBV30; size: few; CDR3: CAWSVQSHNQPQHF; DNA: TGTGCCTGGAGTGTTCAGTCCCACAATCAGCCCCAGCATTTT
J: TRBJ2-7; D: .; V: TRBV27; size: many; CDR3: CASSTGLVLYEQYF; DNA: TGTGCCAGCAGCACGGGACTTGTACTCTACGAGCAGTACTTC